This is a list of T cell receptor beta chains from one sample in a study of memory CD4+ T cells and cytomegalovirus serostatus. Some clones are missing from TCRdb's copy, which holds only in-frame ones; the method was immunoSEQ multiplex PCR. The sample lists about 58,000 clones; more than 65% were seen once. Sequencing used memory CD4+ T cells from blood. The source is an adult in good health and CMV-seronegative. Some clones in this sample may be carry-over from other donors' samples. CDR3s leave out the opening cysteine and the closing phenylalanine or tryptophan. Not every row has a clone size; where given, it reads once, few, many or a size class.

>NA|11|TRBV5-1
ASSLERPDEQF
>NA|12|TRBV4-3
ASSQDRAGYGYT
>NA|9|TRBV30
AWSQGYEQF
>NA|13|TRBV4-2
ASSQEGPGANVLT
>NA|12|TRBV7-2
ASSLVYQNTEAF
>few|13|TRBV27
ASSLEGRHDSPLH
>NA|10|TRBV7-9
ASSLVRNEQF
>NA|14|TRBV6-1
ASSEAGTAQLYGYT
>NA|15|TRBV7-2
ASSPRLAGAAWGEQY
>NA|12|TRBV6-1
ASSEVGGRQPQH
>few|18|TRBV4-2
ASSQDRFGPAGGGTDTQY
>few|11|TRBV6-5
ASSYNPATEAF
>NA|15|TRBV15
ATSRDLLLAGANEQF
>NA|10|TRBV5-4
ASSLDRGDAF
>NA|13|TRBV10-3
AISEGGRAINTQY
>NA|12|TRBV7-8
ASSYSVGNSPLH
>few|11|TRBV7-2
ASSFNYGGKLF
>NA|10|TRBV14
ASGRSRAGYT
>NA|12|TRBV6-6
ASSYFKNTGELF
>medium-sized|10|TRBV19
ASIGRNTEAF
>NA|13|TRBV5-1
ASSQLAGISYEQY
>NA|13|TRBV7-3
ASSSKTDHSYGYT
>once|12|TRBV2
ASREWFDNSPLH
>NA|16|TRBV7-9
ASTLTPGLAGVFYEQY
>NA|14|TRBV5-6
ASSLLPSSLGGTQY
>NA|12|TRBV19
ASSMPGNSYEQY
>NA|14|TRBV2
ASSFTLPSSYNEQF
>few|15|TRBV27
ASSWGGRGSYNSPLH
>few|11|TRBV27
ASSSLPRYGYT
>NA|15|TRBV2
ASSGPQEAFGRTEAF
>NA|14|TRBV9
ASSVARGLLGETQY
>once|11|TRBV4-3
ASSQWGTYEQY
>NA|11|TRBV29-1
SVPLPGSYEQY
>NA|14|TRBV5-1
ASSPDRQGAYNEQF
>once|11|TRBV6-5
ASYEGSEDTQY
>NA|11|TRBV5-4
ASSFGGNYGYT
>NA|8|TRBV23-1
ANKHRGSY